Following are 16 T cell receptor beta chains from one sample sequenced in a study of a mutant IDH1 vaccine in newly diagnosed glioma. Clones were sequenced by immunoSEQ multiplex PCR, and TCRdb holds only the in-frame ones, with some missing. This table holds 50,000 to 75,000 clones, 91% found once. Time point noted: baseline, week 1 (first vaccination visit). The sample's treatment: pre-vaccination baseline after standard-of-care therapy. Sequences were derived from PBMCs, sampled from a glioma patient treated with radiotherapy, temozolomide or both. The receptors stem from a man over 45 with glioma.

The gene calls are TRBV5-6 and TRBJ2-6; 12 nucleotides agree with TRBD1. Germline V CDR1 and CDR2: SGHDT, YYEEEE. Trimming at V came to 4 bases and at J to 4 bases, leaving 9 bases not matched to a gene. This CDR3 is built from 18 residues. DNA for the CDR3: TGTGCCAGCAGCGTACCCGGGACAGGGGGCGCCGGGGCCAACGTCCTGACTTTC. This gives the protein CASSVPGTGGAGANVLTF.

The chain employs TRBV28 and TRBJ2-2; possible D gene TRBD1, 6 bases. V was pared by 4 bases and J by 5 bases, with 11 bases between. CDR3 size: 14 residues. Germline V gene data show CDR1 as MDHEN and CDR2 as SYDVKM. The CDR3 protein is CASSSQGSTGELFF. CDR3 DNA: TGTGCCAGCAGTTCACAGGGATCAACCGGGGAGCTGTTTTTT. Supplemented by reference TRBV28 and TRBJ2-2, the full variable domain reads DVKVTQSSRYLVKRTGEKVFLECVQDMDHENMFWYRQDPGLGLRLIYFSYDVKMKEKGDIPEGYSVSREKKERFSLILESASTNQTSMYLCASSSQGSTGELFFGEGSRLTVL.

The CDR3 DNA reads TGTGCCAGCAGCCAAGGCGGGGTCCCCTACAATGAGCAGTTCTTC. Residues: CASSQGGVPYNEQFF. J is TRBJ2-1 and V is TRBV13, with D maybe TRBD2 (6 bases). V was trimmed by 5 bases and J by 2 bases, leaving 13 bases between them. Germline CDR1 is PRHDT and CDR2 is FYEKMQ (reference sequence). The CDR3 loop spans 15 amino acids.

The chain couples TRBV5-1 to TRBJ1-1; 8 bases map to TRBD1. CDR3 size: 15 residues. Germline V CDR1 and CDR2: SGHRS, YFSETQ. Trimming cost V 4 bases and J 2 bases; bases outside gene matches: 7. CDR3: CASSVGQGPNTEAFF. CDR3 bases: TGCGCCAGCAGCGTAGGACAGGGCCCAAACACTGAAGCTTTCTTT.

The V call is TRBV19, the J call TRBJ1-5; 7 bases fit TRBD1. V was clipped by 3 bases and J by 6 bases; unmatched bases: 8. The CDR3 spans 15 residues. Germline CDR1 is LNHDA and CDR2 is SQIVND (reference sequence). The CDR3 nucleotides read TGTGCCAGTAGTATTGGGGGGTCAGGGGGTCAGCCCCAGCATTTT. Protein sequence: CASSIGGSGGQPQHF.

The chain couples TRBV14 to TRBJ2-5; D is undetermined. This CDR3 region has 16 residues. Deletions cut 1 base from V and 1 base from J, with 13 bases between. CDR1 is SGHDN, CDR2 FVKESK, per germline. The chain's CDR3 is CASSQGIGRSQETQYF. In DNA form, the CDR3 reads TGTGCCAGCAGCCAAGGGATCGGACGGAGCCAAGAGACCCAGTACTTC.

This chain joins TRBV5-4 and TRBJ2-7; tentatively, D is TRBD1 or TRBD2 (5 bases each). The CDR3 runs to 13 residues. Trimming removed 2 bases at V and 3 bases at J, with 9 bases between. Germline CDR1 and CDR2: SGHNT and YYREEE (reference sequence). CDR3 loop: CASSFGTDYEQYF. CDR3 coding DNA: TGTGCCAGCAGCTTCGGGACCGACTACGAGCAGTACTTC.

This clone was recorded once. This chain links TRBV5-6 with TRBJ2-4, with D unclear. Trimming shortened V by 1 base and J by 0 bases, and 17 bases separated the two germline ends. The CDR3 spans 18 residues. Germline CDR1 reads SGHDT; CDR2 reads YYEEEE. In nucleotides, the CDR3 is TGTGCCAGCAGCTTGAGGCGTTGGGATCCTCTAGCCAAAAACATTCAGTACTTC. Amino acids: CASSLRRWDPLAKNIQYF.

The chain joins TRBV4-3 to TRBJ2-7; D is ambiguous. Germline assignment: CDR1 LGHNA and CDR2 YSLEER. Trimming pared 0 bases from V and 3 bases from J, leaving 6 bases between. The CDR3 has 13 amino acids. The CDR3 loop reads CASSQDLGYEQYF. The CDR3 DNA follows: TGCGCCAGCAGCCAAGATTTGGGCTACGAGCAGTACTTC.

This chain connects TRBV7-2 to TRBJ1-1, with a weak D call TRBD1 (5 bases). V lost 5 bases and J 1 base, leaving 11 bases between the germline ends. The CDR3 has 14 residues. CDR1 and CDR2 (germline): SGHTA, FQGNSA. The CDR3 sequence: CASSPGHSNTEAFF. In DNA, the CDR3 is TGTGCCAGCAGCCCTGGACACTCGAACACTGAAGCTTTCTTT.

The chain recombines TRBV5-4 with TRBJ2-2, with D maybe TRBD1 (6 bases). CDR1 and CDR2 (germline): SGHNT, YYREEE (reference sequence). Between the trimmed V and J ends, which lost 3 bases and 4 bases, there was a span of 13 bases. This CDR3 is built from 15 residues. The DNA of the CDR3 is TGTGCCAGCAGCTCCTTACAGGGCGGCACCGGGGAGCTGTTTTTT. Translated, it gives CASSSLQGGTGELFF.

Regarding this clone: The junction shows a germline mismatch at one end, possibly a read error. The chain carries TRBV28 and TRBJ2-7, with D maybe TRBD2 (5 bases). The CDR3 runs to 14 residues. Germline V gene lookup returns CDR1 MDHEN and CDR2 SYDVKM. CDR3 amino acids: CASSLSLRAYGQYF. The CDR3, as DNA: TGTGCCAGCAGTTTATCATTGAGGGCCTACGGGCAGTACTTC.

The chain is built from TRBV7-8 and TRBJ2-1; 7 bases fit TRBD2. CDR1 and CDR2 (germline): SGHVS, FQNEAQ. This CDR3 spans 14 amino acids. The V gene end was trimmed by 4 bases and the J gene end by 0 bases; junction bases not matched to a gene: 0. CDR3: CASSWGGSYNEQFF. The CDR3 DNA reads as TGTGCCAGCAGCTGGGGGGGCTCCTACAATGAGCAGTTCTTC.

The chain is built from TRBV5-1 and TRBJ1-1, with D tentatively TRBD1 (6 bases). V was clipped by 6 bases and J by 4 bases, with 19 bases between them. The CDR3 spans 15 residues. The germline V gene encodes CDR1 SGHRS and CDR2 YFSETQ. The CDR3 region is CASIPAGGPGTEAFF. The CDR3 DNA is TGCGCCAGCATCCCGGCGGGGGGCCCGGGCACTGAAGCTTTCTTT.

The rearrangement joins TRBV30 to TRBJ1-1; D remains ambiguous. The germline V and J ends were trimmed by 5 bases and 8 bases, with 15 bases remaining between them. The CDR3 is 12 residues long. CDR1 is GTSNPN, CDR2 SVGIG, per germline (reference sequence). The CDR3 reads CAWGRRTGEAFF. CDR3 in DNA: TGTGCCTGGGGCCGCAGGACCGGCGAAGCTTTCTTT.

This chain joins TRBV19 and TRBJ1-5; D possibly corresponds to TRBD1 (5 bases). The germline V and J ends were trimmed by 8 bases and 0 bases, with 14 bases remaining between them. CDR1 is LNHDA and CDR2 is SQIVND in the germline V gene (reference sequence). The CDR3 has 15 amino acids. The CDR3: CASDRQRDSNQPQHF. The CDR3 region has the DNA TGTGCCAGTGACAGACAGAGAGATAGCAATCAGCCCCAGCATTTT.